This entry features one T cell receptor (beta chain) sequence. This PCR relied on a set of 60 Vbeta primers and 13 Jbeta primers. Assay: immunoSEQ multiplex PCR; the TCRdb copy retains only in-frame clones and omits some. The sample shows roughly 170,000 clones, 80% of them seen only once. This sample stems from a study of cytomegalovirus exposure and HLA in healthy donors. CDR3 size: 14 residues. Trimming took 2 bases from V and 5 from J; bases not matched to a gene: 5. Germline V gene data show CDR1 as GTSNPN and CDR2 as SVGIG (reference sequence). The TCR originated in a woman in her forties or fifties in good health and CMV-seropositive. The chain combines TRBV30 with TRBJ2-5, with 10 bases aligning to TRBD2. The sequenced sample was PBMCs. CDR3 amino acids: CAWSSSGGSETQYF. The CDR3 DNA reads TGTGCCTGGAGTAGTAGCGGGGGGTCTGAGACCCAGTACTTC.